The 10 T cell receptor beta chains reported below all come from one sample, sequenced in a study of control samples from healthy donors and cancer patients. Sequencing was performed with immunoSEQ multiplex PCR; in TCRdb, only in-frame clones are kept and a portion is missing. The sample holds fewer than 200,000 clones; 90% are singletons and the top ten take 1.4%. Sequences were obtained from blood. The receptors come from a woman aged 50 to 65 in good health.

This chain joins TRBV18 and TRBJ1-5, with D possibly matching TRBD1 (5 bases). The CDR3 has 16 residues. The germline V and J ends were trimmed by 0 bases and 4 bases, with 13 bases remaining between them. CDR1 and CDR2 (germline): KGHSH, LQKENI. The CDR3 nucleotides are TGTGCCAGCTCACCACCGGGGCAGGGAGAGAATCAGCCCCAGCATTTT. Its translation: CASSPPGQGENQPQHF.

V is TRBV12-5 and J is TRBJ2-1; possibly TRBD2 for D (7 bases). CDR1 is LGHNT, CDR2 FRNRAP, per germline. The germline V and J ends were trimmed by 3 bases and 9 bases, with 15 bases remaining between them. The CDR3 contains 14 residues. In DNA, the CDR3 is TGTGCTAGTGGTTTTGGGGGGGGCCTCTCTGAGCAGTTCTTC. As protein: CASGFGGGLSEQFF.

The chain is built from TRBV9 and TRBJ2-1; D may be TRBD2 (6 bases). V shed 2 bases and J shed 3 bases, with 12 bases lying between them. The V gene's germline CDR1 is SGDLS and CDR2 YYNGEE. CDR3 size: 15 residues. The CDR3: CASSVELADYNEQFF. DNA for the CDR3: TGTGCCAGCAGCGTTGAATTAGCGGACTACAATGAGCAGTTCTTC.

V gene TRBV28 combines with J gene TRBJ2-7; 7 bases fit TRBD1. This CDR3 is 15 amino acids long. Per germline, CDR1 MDHEN and CDR2 SYDVKM. Losses at the gene ends were 1 base for V and 4 bases for J; bases not matched to a gene: 7. The CDR3 is CASSLSGTAEYEQYF. The CDR3 region has the DNA TGTGCCAGCAGTTTATCCGGGACAGCCGAATACGAGCAGTACTTC.

V gene TRBV5-1 combines with J gene TRBJ2-7, with a possible D match to TRBD2 (5 bases). The V and J ends lost 7 bases and 1 base respectively, with 9 bases between them. The CDR3 has 12 residues. Germline V gives CDR1 SGHRS, CDR2 YFSETQ. The CDR3 is CASSERSYEQYF. DNA for the CDR3: TGCGCCAGCTCAGAGCGGTCCTACGAGCAGTACTTC. Full variable domain (outside the CDR3, taken from reference TRBV5-1 and TRBJ2-7): KAGVTQTPRYLIKTRGQQVTLSCSPISGHRSVSWYQQTPGQGLQFLFEYFSETQRNKGNFPGRFSGRQFSNSRSEMNVSTLELGDSALYLCASSERSYEQYFGPGTRLTVT.

This chain uses TRBV7-9 with TRBJ1-3; no clear D. The CDR3 totals 13 residues. Trimming stripped 4 bases from V and 3 bases from J, with 7 bases between. Looked up from germline, CDR1 is SEHNR and CDR2 is FQNEAQ (reference sequence). CDR3 in amino acids: CASSWGDGNTIYF. The CDR3 DNA sequence: TGTGCCAGCAGCTGGGGAGATGGAAACACCATATATTTT.

The V call is TRBV2, the J call TRBJ1-2; D not resolved. This CDR3 contains 13 residues. The germline CDR1 and CDR2 sequences are SNHLY and FYNNEI. Trimming took off 2 bases at V and 5 bases at J, with 9 bases between the two ends. In DNA, the CDR3 is TGTGCCAGCAGTGAATCCGGGAATTATGGCTACACCTTC. This translates into CASSESGNYGYTF.

The chain joins TRBV7-9 to TRBJ2-3, with D unclear. There are 11 residues in the CDR3. Germline-derived CDR1 and CDR2 are SEHNR and FQNEAQ (reference sequence). V was trimmed by 0 bases and J by 10 bases, leaving 5 bases between them. The CDR3 is CASSLAAPQYF. CDR3 nucleotide sequence: TGTGCCAGCAGCTTAGCGGCTCCGCAGTATTTT.

The chain carries TRBV18 and TRBJ2-1; no firm D call. Between the trimmed V and J ends, which lost 2 bases and 12 bases, there was a span of 11 bases. The CDR3 is 12 residues long. The V gene's germline CDR1 is KGHSH and CDR2 LQKENI. The CDR3 coding sequence is TGTGCCAGCTCACCATTAGGAAGCCCGCAGTTCTTC. Its protein is CASSPLGSPQFF.

As regards this clone: A read error may account for a junction end that differs from germline. The CDR3 region is CTTSPGQQETQYF. Here the CDR3 DNA reads TGTACCACCAGTCCGGGACAGCAAGAGACCCAGTACTTC. V gene TRBV24-1 combines with J gene TRBJ2-5; 7 positions match TRBD1. CDR3 size: 13 residues. From germline, CDR1 is KGHDR and CDR2 SFDVKD.